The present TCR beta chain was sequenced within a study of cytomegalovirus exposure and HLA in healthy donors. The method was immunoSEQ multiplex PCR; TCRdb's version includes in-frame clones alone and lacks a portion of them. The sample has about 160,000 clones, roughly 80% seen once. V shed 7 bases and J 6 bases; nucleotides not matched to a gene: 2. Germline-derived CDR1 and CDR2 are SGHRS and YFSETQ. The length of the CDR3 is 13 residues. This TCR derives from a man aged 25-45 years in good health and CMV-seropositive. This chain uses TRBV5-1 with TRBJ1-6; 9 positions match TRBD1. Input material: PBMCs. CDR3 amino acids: CASSGQGNSPLHF. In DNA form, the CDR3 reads TGCGCCAGCTCGGGACAGGGTAATTCACCCCTCCACTTT.